This T cell receptor beta chain appears in the sequencing data of a study of T cell changes during pregnancy in multiple sclerosis. This CDR3 has 16 residues. With 4 bases clipped from V and 1 base from J, the junction kept 8 bases outside the gene matches. CDR1 is LNHDA and CDR2 is SQIVND in the germline V gene (reference sequence). TCRdb keeps only in-frame clones here, not all; method: immunoSEQ multiplex PCR. The sample has around 30,000 clones, 90% seen once. The table lists this clone with a count of one. This TCR was sampled from a female donor with multiple sclerosis, enrolled in a pregnancy study. V is TRBV19 and J is TRBJ1-2; the match to TRBD1 covers 8 bases. Sequenced material: CD8+ T cells from peripheral blood mononuclear cells, taken in the second trimester of pregnancy. The CDR3 sequence is CASSTHLGQGNYGYTF. The CDR3 DNA reads TGTGCCAGTAGTACCCACCTCGGACAGGGTAACTATGGCTACACCTTC.